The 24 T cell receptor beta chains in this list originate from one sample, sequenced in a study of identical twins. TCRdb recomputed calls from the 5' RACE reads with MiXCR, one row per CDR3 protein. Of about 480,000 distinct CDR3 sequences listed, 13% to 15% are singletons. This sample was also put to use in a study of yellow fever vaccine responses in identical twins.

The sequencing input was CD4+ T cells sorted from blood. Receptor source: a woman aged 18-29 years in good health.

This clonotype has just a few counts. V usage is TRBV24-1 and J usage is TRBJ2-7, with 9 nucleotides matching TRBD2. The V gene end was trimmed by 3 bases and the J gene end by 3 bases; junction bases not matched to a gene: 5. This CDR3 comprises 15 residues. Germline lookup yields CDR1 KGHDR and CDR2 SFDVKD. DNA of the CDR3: TGTGCCACCAGTGATCCGGCTAGCGGGATCTACGAGCAGTACTTC. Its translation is CATSDPASGIYEQYF.

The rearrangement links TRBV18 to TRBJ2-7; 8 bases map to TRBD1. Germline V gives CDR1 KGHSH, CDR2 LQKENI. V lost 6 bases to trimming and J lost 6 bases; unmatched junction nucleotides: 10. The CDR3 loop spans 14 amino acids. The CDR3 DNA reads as TGTGCCAGCTCTCCGGGCGGACAGGGCACCGAGCAGTACTTC. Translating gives CASSPGGQGTEQYF.

The CDR3 spells CASSFRGGISNQPQHF. The CDR3 bases are TGTGCCAGCAGCTTTCGAGGGGGAATCAGCAATCAGCCCCAGCATTTT. This chain links TRBV7-8 with TRBJ1-5; a possible D gene is TRBD1 (6 bases). Germline V gene lookup returns CDR1 SGHVS and CDR2 FQNEAQ. The CDR3 covers 16 residues. V shed 3 bases and J shed 1 base, with 13 bases lying between them.

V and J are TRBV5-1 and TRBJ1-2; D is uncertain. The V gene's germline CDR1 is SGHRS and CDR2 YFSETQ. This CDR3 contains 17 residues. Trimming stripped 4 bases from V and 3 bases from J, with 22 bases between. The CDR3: CASSRIVDAEGDYGYTF. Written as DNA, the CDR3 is TGCGCCAGCAGCCGTATCGTAGACGCGGAGGGTGACTATGGCTACACCTTC.

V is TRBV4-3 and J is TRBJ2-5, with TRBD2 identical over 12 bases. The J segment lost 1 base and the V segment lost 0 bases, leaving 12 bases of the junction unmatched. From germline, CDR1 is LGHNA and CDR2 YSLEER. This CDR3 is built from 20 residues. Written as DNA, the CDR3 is TGCGCCAGCAGCCAAGATTGGGGGACTAGCGGGCTTGGAGGCCAAGAGACCCAGTACTTC. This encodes CASSQDWGTSGLGGQETQYF.

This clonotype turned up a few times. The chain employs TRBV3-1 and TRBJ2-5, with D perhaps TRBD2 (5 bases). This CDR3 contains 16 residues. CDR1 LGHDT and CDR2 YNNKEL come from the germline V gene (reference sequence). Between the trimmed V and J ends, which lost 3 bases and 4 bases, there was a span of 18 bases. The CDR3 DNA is TGTGCCAGCAGCCAGACCCTGATGGAGGCGGGAGAGACCCAGTACTTC. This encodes CASSQTLMEAGETQYF.

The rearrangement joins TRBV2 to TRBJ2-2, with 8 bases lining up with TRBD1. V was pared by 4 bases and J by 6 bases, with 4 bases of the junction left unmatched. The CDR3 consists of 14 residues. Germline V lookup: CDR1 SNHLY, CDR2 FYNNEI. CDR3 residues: CASSVTGEAGELFF. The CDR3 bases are TGTGCCAGCAGTGTGACAGGGGAGGCCGGGGAGCTGTTTTTT.

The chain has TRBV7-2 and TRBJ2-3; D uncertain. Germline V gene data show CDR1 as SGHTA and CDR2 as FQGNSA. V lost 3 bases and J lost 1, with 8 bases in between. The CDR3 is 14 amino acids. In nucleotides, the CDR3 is TGTGCCAGCAGCTTTGGACGGCGCACAGATACGCAGTATTTT. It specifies CASSFGRRTDTQYF.

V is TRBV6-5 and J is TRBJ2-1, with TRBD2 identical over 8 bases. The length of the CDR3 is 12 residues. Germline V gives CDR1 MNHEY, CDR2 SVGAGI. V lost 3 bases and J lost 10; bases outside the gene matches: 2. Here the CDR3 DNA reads TGTGCCAGCAGTTATACGGGGGGGGAGCAGTTCTTC. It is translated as CASSYTGGEQFF.

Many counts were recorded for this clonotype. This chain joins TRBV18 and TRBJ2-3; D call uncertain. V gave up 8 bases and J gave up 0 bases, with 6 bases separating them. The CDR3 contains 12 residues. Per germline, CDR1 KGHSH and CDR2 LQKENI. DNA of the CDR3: TGTGCCAGCAGCCCCAGCACAGATACGCAGTATTTT. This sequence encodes CASSPSTDTQYF.

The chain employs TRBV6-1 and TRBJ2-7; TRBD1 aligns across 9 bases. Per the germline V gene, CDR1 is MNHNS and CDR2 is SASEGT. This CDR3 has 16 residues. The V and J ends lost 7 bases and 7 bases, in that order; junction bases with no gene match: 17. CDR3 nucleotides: TGTGCCAGCACCTCGGGACAGGGAGTCATCCTACGGGAGCAGTACTTC. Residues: CASTSGQGVILREQYF.

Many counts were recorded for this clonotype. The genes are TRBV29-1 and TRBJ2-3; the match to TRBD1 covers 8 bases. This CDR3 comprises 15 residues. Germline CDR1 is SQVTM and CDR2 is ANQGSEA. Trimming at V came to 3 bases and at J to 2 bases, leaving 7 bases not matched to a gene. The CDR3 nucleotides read TGCAGCGTTGATAGAGAGACAGGGGTCACAGATACGCAGTATTTT. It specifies CSVDRETGVTDTQYF.

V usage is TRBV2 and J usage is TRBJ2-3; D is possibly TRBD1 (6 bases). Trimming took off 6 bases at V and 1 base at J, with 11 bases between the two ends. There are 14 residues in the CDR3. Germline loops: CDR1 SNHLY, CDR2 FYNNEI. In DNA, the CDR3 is TGTGCCAGCAGAGTGGGGGCAGGCACAGATACGCAGTATTTT. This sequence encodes CASRVGAGTDTQYF.

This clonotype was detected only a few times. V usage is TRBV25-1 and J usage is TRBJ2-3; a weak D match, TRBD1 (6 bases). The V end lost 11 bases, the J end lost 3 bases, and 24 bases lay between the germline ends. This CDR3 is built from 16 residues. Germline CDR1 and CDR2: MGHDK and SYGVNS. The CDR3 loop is CAPPRRRAGVTDTQYF. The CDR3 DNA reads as TGTGCCCCCCCCCGAAGAAGGGCAGGGGTAACAGATACGCAGTATTTT.

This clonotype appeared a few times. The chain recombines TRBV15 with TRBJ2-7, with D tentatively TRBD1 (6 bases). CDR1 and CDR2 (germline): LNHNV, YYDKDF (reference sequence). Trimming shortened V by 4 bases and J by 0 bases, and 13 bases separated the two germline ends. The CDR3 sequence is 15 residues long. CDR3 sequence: CATSKGQRTSYEQYF. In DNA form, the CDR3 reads TGTGCCACCAGCAAAGGACAGCGAACCTCCTACGAGCAGTACTTC.

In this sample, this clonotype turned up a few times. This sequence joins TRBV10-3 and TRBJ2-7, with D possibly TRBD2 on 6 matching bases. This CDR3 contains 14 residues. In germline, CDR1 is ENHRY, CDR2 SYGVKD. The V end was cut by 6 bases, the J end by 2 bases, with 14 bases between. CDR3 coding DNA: TGTGCCATCAGGGAGGAGGGGTCCGCCTACGAGCAGTACTTC. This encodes CAIREEGSAYEQYF.

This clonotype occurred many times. CDR3 amino acids: CASSRGPGINSYEQYF. Written as DNA, the CDR3 is TGTGCCAGCAGTCGCGGACCAGGCATAAACTCCTACGAGCAGTACTTC. The chain employs TRBV12-3 or TRBV12-4 and TRBJ2-7; D unclear. CDR3 size: 16 residues. Trimming took off 5 bases at V and 0 bases at J, with 17 bases between the two ends.

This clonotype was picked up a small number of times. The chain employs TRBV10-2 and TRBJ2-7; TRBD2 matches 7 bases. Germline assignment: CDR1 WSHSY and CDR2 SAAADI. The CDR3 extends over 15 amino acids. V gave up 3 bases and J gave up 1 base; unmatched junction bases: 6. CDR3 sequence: CASSEIGRSSYEQYF. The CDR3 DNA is TGCGCCAGCAGTGAAATCGGGAGGTCTTCCTACGAGCAGTACTTC.

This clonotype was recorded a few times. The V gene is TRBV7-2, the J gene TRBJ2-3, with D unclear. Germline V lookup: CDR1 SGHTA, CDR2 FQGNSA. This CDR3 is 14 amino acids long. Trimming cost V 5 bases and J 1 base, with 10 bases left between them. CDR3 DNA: TGTGCCAGCAGCCCCGTCGGACGCACAGATACGCAGTATTTT. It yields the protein CASSPVGRTDTQYF.

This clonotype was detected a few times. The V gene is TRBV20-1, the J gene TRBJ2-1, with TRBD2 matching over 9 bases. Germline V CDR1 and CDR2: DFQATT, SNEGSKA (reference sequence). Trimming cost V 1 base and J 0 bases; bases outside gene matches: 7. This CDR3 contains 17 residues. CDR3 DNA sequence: TGCAGTGCTAGAGTAGCTAGCGGGACTAGCTCCTACAATGAGCAGTTCTTC. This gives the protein CSARVASGTSSYNEQFF.

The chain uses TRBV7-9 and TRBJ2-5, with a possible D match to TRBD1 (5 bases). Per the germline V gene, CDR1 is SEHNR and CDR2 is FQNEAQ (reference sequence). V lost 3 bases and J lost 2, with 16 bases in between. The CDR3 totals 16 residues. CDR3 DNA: TGTGCCAGCAGCTTGGGGCCTAGGGGAAAACAAGAGACCCAGTACTTC. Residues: CASSLGPRGKQETQYF.

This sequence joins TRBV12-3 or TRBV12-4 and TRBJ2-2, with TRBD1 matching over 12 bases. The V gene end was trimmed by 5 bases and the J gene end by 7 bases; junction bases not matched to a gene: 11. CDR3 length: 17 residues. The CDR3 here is CASSPTGTGGRVGELFF. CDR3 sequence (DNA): TGTGCCAGCAGTCCAACCGGGACAGGGGGCAGGGTCGGGGAGCTGTTTTTT.

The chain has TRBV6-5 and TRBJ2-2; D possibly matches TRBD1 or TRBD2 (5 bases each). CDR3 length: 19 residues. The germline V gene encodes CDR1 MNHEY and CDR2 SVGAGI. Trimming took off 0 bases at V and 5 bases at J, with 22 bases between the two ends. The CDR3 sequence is CASSYSMSTLAEGTGELFF. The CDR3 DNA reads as TGTGCCAGCAGTTACTCGATGTCGACATTAGCCGAGGGGACCGGGGAGCTGTTTTTT.

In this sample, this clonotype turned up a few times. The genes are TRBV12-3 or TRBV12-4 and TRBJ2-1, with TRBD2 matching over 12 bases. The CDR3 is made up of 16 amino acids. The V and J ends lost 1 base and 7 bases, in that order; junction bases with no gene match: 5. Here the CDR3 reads CASSLDGLAGRNEQFF. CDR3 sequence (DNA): TGTGCCAGCAGTTTAGACGGACTAGCGGGGCGGAATGAGCAGTTCTTC.